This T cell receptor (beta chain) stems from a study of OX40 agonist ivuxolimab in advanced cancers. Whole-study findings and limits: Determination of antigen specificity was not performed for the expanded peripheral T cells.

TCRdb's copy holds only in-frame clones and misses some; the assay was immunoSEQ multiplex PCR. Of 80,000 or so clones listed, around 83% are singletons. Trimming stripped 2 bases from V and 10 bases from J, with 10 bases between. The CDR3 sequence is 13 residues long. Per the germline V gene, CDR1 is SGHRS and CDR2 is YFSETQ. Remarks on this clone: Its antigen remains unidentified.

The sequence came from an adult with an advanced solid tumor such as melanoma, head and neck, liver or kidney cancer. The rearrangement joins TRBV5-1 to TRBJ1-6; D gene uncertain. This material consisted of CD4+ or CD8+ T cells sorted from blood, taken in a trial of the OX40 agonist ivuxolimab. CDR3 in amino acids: CASSFQVGSPLHF. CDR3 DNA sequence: TGCGCCAGCAGCTTTCAGGTTGGATCACCCCTCCACTTT.